Following are 10 T cell receptor beta chains from one sample sequenced in a study of identical twins. TCRdb used MiXCR to reprocess the 5' RACE reads, holding one entry per CDR3 protein. The sample lists 400,000 to 550,000 distinct CDR3 sequences; roughly a fifth were seen once. These data were likewise used in another study, on T cells expressing NK-cell markers.

The sequencing sample was made of CD4+ T cells sorted from blood. The receptors were sampled from a woman between 18 and 30 years old in good health.

J is TRBJ1-2 and V is TRBV20-1, with 11 positions matching TRBD1. The V gene end was trimmed by 3 bases and the J gene end by 6 bases; junction bases not matched to a gene: 6. The CDR3 runs 14 residues. Germline CDR1 and CDR2: DFQATT and SNEGSKA (reference sequence). The CDR3 region has the DNA TGCAGTGCTAGCGGACAGGGGGCGTCGGATGGCTACACCTTC. This translates into CSASGQGASDGYTF.

V is TRBV20-1 and J is TRBJ1-5; 8 bases match TRBD1. V was clipped by 4 bases and J by 6 bases; unmatched bases: 5. This CDR3 is built from 13 residues. CDR1 and CDR2 (germline): DFQATT, SNEGSKA (reference sequence). The CDR3 DNA sequence: TGCAGTGCTACCGGACAGGGAAGTCAGCCCCAGCATTTT. Translating it yields CSATGQGSQPQHF.

The chain carries TRBV13 and TRBJ1-3; D is uncertain. The germline V gene has CDR1 PRHDT and CDR2 FYEKMQ (reference sequence). The V end lost 2 bases, the J end lost 0 bases, and 14 bases lay between the germline ends. The CDR3 runs 17 residues. The CDR3 DNA reads as TGTGCCAGCAGCTTATCGAGGCGAAGCCGCTCTGGAAACACCATATATTTT. Translation gives CASSLSRRSRSGNTIYF.

CDR3 DNA: TGTGCCAGCAGCGGGGAAGGGGATACGCAGTATTTT. Its translation: CASSGEGDTQYF. The chain couples TRBV5-8 to TRBJ2-3; D uncertain. Germline-derived CDR1 and CDR2 are SGHTS and YDEGEE. The ends were cut back, 4 bases at V and 6 bases at J, with 9 bases in the middle. The CDR3 runs to 12 residues.

The table lists this clonotype with a count of one. The rearrangement links TRBV3-1 to TRBJ1-1; tentative D call: TRBD1 (5 bases). CDR3 length: 14 residues. The germline V gene has CDR1 LGHDT and CDR2 YNNKEL (reference sequence). V was pared by 2 bases and J by 5 bases, with 12 bases between. CDR3 loop: CASSQRGERTEAFF. In DNA form, the CDR3 reads TGTGCCAGCAGCCAAAGGGGAGAGAGAACTGAAGCTTTCTTT.

The chain combines TRBV20-1 with TRBJ2-3; maybe TRBD2 (6 bases). Between the trimmed V and J ends, which lost 1 base and 9 bases, there was a span of 17 bases. Germline V lookup: CDR1 DFQATT, CDR2 SNEGSKA (reference sequence). CDR3 length: 14 residues. As DNA, the CDR3 is TGCAGTGCTAGAGGGACTACGACGGGGTCCACGCAGTATTTT. Its translation is CSARGTTTGSTQYF.

This clonotype has just a few counts. V is TRBV5-1 and J is TRBJ2-1, with D perhaps given as TRBD1 or TRBD2 (5 bases each). V was pared by 4 bases and J by 0 bases, with 11 bases between. The CDR3 is made up of 15 amino acids. CDR1 SGHRS and CDR2 YFSETQ come from the germline V gene. The CDR3 is CASSQGTSSYNEQFF. DNA of the CDR3: TGCGCCAGCAGCCAAGGGACCAGCTCCTACAATGAGCAGTTCTTC.

This chain connects TRBV6-1 to TRBJ1-3; 7 bases agree with TRBD1. Germline V CDR1 and CDR2: MNHNS, SASEGT. CDR3 length: 15 residues. The V gene end was trimmed by 6 bases and the J gene end by 0 bases; junction bases not matched to a gene: 5. CDR3 protein: CASSQGGSSGNTIYF. The CDR3 DNA sequence: TGTGCCAGCAGCCAAGGGGGCAGCTCTGGAAACACCATATATTTT.

The chain carries TRBV20-1 and TRBJ2-1; D unresolved. V was cut by 2 bases and J by 9 bases, with 17 bases left in between. Per the germline V gene, CDR1 is DFQATT and CDR2 is SNEGSKA (reference sequence). This CDR3 comprises 14 residues. As DNA, the CDR3 is TGCAGTGCTAGAAGGCGACACGATGGAAGTGAGCAGTTCTTC. This sequence encodes CSARRRHDGSEQFF.

CDR3 in DNA: TGTGCCAGCACCCGGAAGGGGGTGAACACTGAAGCTTTCTTT. Translation: CASTRKGVNTEAFF. The chain carries TRBV6-1 and TRBJ1-1, with D possibly matching TRBD1 (6 bases). The V and J ends lost 7 bases and 0 bases respectively, with 12 bases between them. Looked up from germline, CDR1 is MNHNS and CDR2 is SASEGT. The CDR3 runs 14 residues.